These T cell receptor beta chains were read from a single sample in a study of blood T cell repertoires in COVID-19. TCRdb keeps only in-frame clones here, not all; method: immunoSEQ multiplex PCR. The sample lists tens of thousands of clones, 88% occurring once. Sequenced material: peripheral blood. The receptors were gathered from a woman aged 55-69 years with COVID-19, enrolled during active disease. Each CDR3 is given with its conserved first and last residue. Fields, in order: V gene, J gene, D gene, clone size, CDR3 protein, CDR3 DNA. D genes are given only for firm matches. A row's size may be missing; if present it is once, few, many or a size class.

>TRBV29-1|TRBJ2-2|TRBD2|-
CSVETLSGRGGAHTGELFF
TGCAGCGTTGAAACCCTCTCGGGGCGCGGGGGGGCTCACACCGGGGAGCTGTTTTTT
>TRBV21-1|TRBJ2-2|-|-
CASRLSFGGARETGELFF
TGTGCCAGCAGGCTCTCCTTCGGGGGGGCTAGGGAAACCGGGGAGCTGTTTTTT
>TRBV19|TRBJ2-7|TRBD1|-
CASSILGTAYEQYF
TGTGCCAGTAGTATTCTAGGGACAGCCTACGAGCAGTACTTC
>TRBV5-1|TRBJ2-3|TRBD2|-
CASSLPGLAGTDTQYF
TGCGCCAGCAGCCTACCCGGACTAGCGGGCACAGATACGCAGTATTTT
>TRBV7-2|TRBJ2-1|-|-
CASSQLGGEQFF
TGTGCCAGCAGCCAACTAGGTGGTGAGCAGTTCTTC
>TRBV4-3|TRBJ1-2|TRBD1|-
CASSQEWDRAGGYTF
TGCGCCAGCAGCCAAGAATGGGACAGGGCAGGTGGCTACACCTTC
>TRBV29-1|TRBJ1-3|-|-
CSAHSSGSSGNTIYF
TGCAGCGCCCACTCCTCGGGAAGCTCTGGAAACACCATATATTTT
>TRBV4-1|TRBJ2-5|-|-
CASSHVPRIQETQYF
TGCGCCAGCAGCCATGTGCCGAGGATCCAAGAGACCCAGTACTTC
>TRBV18|TRBJ2-7|-|-
CASSPRVSVPYEQYF
TGTGCCAGCTCACCACGAGTCTCGGTACCGTACGAGCAGTACTTC
>TRBV11-3|TRBJ1-1|-|-
CASSLGGYEAFF
TGTGCCAGCAGCTTGGGAGGGTATGAAGCTTTCTTT
>TRBV7-9|TRBJ2-3|-|few
CASSQEGLSDTQYF
TGTGCCAGCAGCCAAGAGGGACTTTCAGATACGCAGTATTTT
>TRBV27|TRBJ2-2|-|-
CASRRGGADGELFF
TGTGCCAGCAGGCGGGGCGGGGCAGACGGGGAGCTGTTTTTT
>TRBV5-5|TRBJ2-7|TRBD2|-
CASSPLAGSYEQYF
TGTGCCAGCAGCCCTCTAGCGGGCTCCTACGAGCAGTACTTC
>TRBV4-3|TRBJ1-3|-|-
CASSQEQASGNTIYF
TGCGCCAGCAGCCAAGAACAGGCCTCTGGAAACACCATATATTTT
>TRBV9|TRBJ1-3|-|-
CASSPGHSGNTIYF
TGTGCCAGCAGCCCCGGACATTCTGGAAACACCATATATTTT
>TRBV7-9|TRBJ2-3|-|few
CASSTQGNTQYF
TGTGCCAGCAGCACGCAGGGCAATACGCAGTATTTT
>TRBV27|TRBJ1-2|-|-
CASSGRTNYGYTF
TGTGCCAGCAGTGGCAGGACTAACTATGGCTACACCTTC
>TRBV5-3|TRBJ1-6|-|once
CARSITGRPYNSPLHF
TGTGCCAGAAGCATAACAGGGAGACCTTATAATTCACCCCTCCACTTT
>TRBV4-1|TRBJ2-1|TRBD2|-
CASSQPPRGANYNEQFF
TGCGCCAGCAGCCAACCCCCGCGGGGGGCCAATTACAATGAGCAGTTCTTC
>TRBV11-2|TRBJ2-1|TRBD2|-
CASSLVVSGSAGEQFF
TGTGCCAGCAGCTTAGTGGTTAGCGGGAGTGCTGGTGAGCAGTTCTTC
>TRBV15|TRBJ1-2|TRBD1|-
CATSREYPGQGTNGYTF
TGTGCCACCAGCAGAGAGTACCCGGGACAGGGAACCAATGGCTACACCTTC
>TRBV12-3/TRBV12-4|TRBJ1-6|-|-
CASSPYNSPLHF
TGTGCCAGCAGCCCTTATAATTCACCCCTCCACTTT
>TRBV12-3/TRBV12-4|TRBJ1-5|-|-
CASASTDFEPQHF
TGTGCCTCAGCAAGTACAGATTTTGAGCCCCAGCATTTT
>TRBV5-1|TRBJ2-5|-|once
CASSLGLARRGQETQYF
TGCGCCAGCAGCTTGGGGCTAGCGCGTCGGGGCCAAGAGACCCAGTACTTC
>TRBV24-1|TRBJ2-5|-|-
CATSDSPGSSLGETQYF
TGTGCCACCAGTGACTCCCCCGGGTCCTCCCTGGGAGAGACCCAGTACTTC
>TRBV7-2|TRBJ2-7|TRBD2|-
CASTAWGGAGGSYEQYF
TGTGCCAGCACAGCTTGGGGAGGGGCCGGGGGATCCTACGAGCAGTACTTC
>TRBV9|TRBJ1-2|TRBD1|-
CASSVEAGGYGYTF
TGTGCCAGCAGCGTAGAGGCAGGGGGCTATGGCTACACCTTC
>TRBV19|TRBJ1-1|-|-
CASTRWGTREAFF
TGTGCCAGTACTCGCTGGGGCACCCGAGAAGCTTTCTTT
>TRBV21-1|TRBJ2-7|-|-
CASIKDRNPYEQYF
TGTGCCAGCATTAAGGACAGGAATCCGTACGAGCAGTACTTC
>TRBV10-3|TRBJ1-1|-|-
CAISESGQGEAFF
TGTGCCATCAGTGAGTCGGGGCAGGGGGAAGCTTTCTTT
>TRBV5-1|TRBJ2-2|-|-
CASSLVSPSGGELFF
TGCGCCAGCAGCTTGGTATCCCCCTCGGGCGGGGAGCTGTTTTTT
>TRBV7-2|TRBJ2-7|-|-
CASSLASGSYEQYF
TGTGCCAGCAGCTTAGCGTCAGGCTCCTACGAGCAGTACTTC
>TRBV6-5|TRBJ1-1|-|few
CASSYEGRDTEAFF
TGTGCCAGCAGTTACGAGGGAAGGGACACTGAAGCTTTCTTT
>TRBV28|TRBJ1-1|TRBD1|once
CATRTGGTEAFF
TGTGCCACCCGGACAGGAGGGACTGAAGCTTTCTTT
>TRBV9|TRBJ2-5|TRBD1|-
CASSAPGQGGLETQYF
TGTGCCAGCAGCGCCCCCGGACAGGGTGGGTTAGAGACCCAGTACTTC
>TRBV7-9|TRBJ1-3|-|-
CASSLGSSGNTIYF
TGTGCCAGCAGCTTAGGTAGCTCTGGAAACACCATATATTTT
>TRBV19|TRBJ2-5|-|-
CATGGFGTPQETQYF
TGTGCCACCGGGGGGTTCGGGACACCCCAAGAGACCCAGTACTTC
>TRBV6-5|TRBJ1-2|-|-
CASRVGTSAWGYTF
TGTGCCAGCAGAGTCGGGACATCCGCCTGGGGCTACACCTTC
>TRBV9|TRBJ2-3|TRBD2|-
CASSVGTSSRSTDTQYF
TGTGCCAGCAGCGTAGGGACTAGCTCTAGGAGCACAGATACGCAGTATTTT
>TRBV30|TRBJ1-4|TRBD1|-
CAWSRLGGAELFF
TGTGCCTGGAGTCGCCTAGGGGGCGCGGAACTGTTTTTT
>TRBV7-2|TRBJ2-1|TRBD2|-
CASSGIAGFLFF
TGTGCCAGCAGCGGAATAGCGGGGTTTTTGTTCTTC
>TRBV29-1|TRBJ1-4|-|-
CSVPTRGIMYEKLFF
TGCAGCGTCCCCACCAGAGGGATAATGTACGAAAAACTGTTTTTT
>TRBV24-1|TRBJ2-3|-|-
CATSDLASGTDTQYF
TGTGCCACCAGTGATTTGGCTAGCGGCACAGATACGCAGTATTTT
>TRBV7-9|TRBJ1-2|-|-
CASSRTGGVDGYTF
TGTGCCAGCAGTAGGACGGGGGGCGTAGATGGCTACACCTTC
>TRBV9|TRBJ1-3|-|-
CASSVVPGFTGTGNTIYF
TGTGCCAGCAGCGTAGTGCCGGGGTTTACAGGGACTGGAAACACCATATATTTT
>TRBV10-3|TRBJ2-7|TRBD1|-
CAIRKGFRDRDREQYF
TGTGCCATCAGGAAGGGGTTCCGGGACAGGGATCGCGAGCAGTACTTC
>TRBV19|TRBJ2-4|-|-
CASSMAGWGGRDIQYF
TGTGCCAGTAGTATGGCGGGTTGGGGGGGCCGCGACATTCAGTACTTC
>TRBV7-2|TRBJ2-3|TRBD1|-
CASSPGQGGDTQYF
TGTGCCAGCAGCCCCGGACAGGGGGGAGATACGCAGTATTTT
>TRBV27|TRBJ2-2|TRBD2|-
CASSSGLAGVNTGELFF
TGTGCCAGCAGTTCCGGACTAGCGGGAGTGAACACCGGGGAGCTGTTTTTT
>TRBV13|TRBJ1-1|-|-
CASSFEPQNTEAFF
TGTGCCAGCAGCTTCGAGCCTCAGAACACTGAAGCTTTCTTT
>TRBV4-1|TRBJ2-3|-|once
CASSPGSRSTDTQYF
TGCGCCAGCAGCCCCGGGAGCAGAAGCACAGATACGCAGTATTTT
>TRBV7-2|TRBJ1-5|-|-
CASSLRGIGNQPQHF
TGTGCCAGCAGCTTAAGGGGGATAGGCAATCAGCCCCAGCATTTT
>TRBV30|TRBJ2-5|-|few
CAWSTTSAETQYF
TGTGCCTGGAGTACCACCAGCGCAGAGACCCAGTACTTC
>TRBV19|TRBJ1-2|-|-
CASSIQTGPLYGYTF
TGTGCCAGTAGTATCCAGACAGGCCCCCTCTATGGCTACACCTTC
>TRBV12-3/TRBV12-4|TRBJ1-1|-|-
CASGLNTEAFF
TGTGCCAGCGGCCTTAACACTGAAGCTTTCTTT
>TRBV5-1|TRBJ1-1|TRBD1|-
CASSSGQPNTEAFF
TGCGCCAGCAGCTCGGGACAGCCGAACACTGAAGCTTTCTTT
>TRBV28|TRBJ2-7|TRBD2|-
CASSLAGGRFYEQYF
TGTGCCAGCAGTTTAGCGGGAGGGCGGTTCTACGAGCAGTACTTC
>TRBV12-3/TRBV12-4|TRBJ2-2|-|-
CASSLTDTGELFF
TGTGCCAGCAGTTTAACGGACACCGGGGAGCTGTTTTTT
>TRBV6-2/TRBV6-3|TRBJ1-3|-|-
CASSYGGPGNTIYF
TGTGCCAGCAGTTACGGCGGTCCCGGAAACACCATATATTTT
>TRBV19|TRBJ2-1|TRBD2|once
CASSPGLVTSGEQFF
TGTGCCAGTAGTCCGGGACTAGTGACTTCAGGGGAGCAGTTCTTC